This entry concerns a single T cell receptor (beta chain). Molecular identifiers with 6-nucleotide sample barcodes were added during cDNA synthesis via template switching. With the 5' RACE reads reprocessed, TCRdb shows one record per CDR3 protein and no DNA. The sample has more than 300,000 distinct CDR3 sequences; the top ten hold 2% to 3%. Whole blood, unsorted for T cells, was the source of total RNA. CDR3 size: 15 residues. Germline values: CDR1 SGHAT, CDR2 FQNNGV. The sample is drawn from a study of monozygotic twins with inflammatory bowel disease. This TCR derives from a human donor with ulcerative colitis or Crohn's disease, or a healthy co-twin of an affected twin (not recorded which). V and J are TRBV11-2 and TRBJ2-1; TCRdb calls TRBD1, which cannot be checked without DNA. What was sequenced was blood. CDR3 region: CASSRQQGAINEQFF.